This TCR beta chain was documented in a study of shared clonotypes between healthy human individuals. Study information: In total, the donors were a couple of women and three men aged 18 to 49. Study observations and caveats: Clonotype sharing across a handful of donors was observed for about 5.2% of naive CD4 clonotypes. Since donors were few, the genetic and exposure-history diversity represented was limited.

It was across several immunoSEQ plates that each subset's genomic DNA was evenly split. Using immunoSEQ multiplex PCR, the repertoire was profiled, and TCRdb retains in-frame clones only, with some absent. Of roughly 770,000 clones listed, around 96% are singletons. Only CD45RO-negative cells positively selected for CCR7 counted as naive CD8 cells, so terminally differentiated effector memory CD45RA+ cells were excluded. Note on this clone: Its antigen remains unknown.

Germline V gene sequence: CDR1 SEHNR, CDR2 FQNEAQ (reference sequence). Germline trimming cut 5 bases from V and 5 bases from J; bases unmatched to any gene: 10. CDR3 length: 16 residues. The sample was naive CD8+ T cells sorted from blood. This chain joins TRBV7-9 and TRBJ2-5, with TRBD2 matching 11 bases. This receptor was identified in a man younger than 45 in good health. The DNA of the CDR3 is TGTGCCAGCAGCGTCATAGCGGGAGGGCCCGGGGAGACCCAGTACTTC. It encodes CASSVIAGGPGETQYF.